The 5 T cell receptor beta chains below were found in one sample sequenced in a study of cytomegalovirus exposure and HLA in healthy donors. The PCR was carried out with 60 Vbeta primers and 13 Jbeta primers. Assay: immunoSEQ multiplex PCR; the TCRdb copy retains only in-frame clones and omits some. This table has about 98,000 clones, over 70% appearing once. The specimen was PBMCs. These receptors were taken from a man between 18 and 35 years old in good health and CMV-seropositive.

CDR3: CASARGRGNSYEQYF. CDR3 sequence (DNA): TGTGCCAGCGCGAGAGGGCGGGGGAACTCCTACGAGCAGTACTTC. The V and J genes are TRBV13 and TRBJ2-5; 7 nucleotides align to TRBD2. The J call could be wrong; TRBJ2-7 is a better fit for the DNA end. This CDR3 has 15 amino acids. Germline-derived CDR1 and CDR2 are PRHDT and FYEKMQ (reference sequence).

This chain joins TRBV15 and TRBJ1-6; D remains ambiguous. This CDR3 contains 16 residues. Looked up from germline, CDR1 is LNHNV and CDR2 is YYDKDF (reference sequence). V was clipped by 0 bases and J by 3 bases, with 9 bases between them. The CDR3 loop reads CATSRDNQIYNSPLHF. The DNA for the CDR3 is TGTGCCACCAGCAGAGATAACCAGATCTATAATTCACCCCTCCACTTT.

The chain is built from TRBV30 and TRBJ2-7, with a tentative D call TRBD1 (7 bases). Trimming removed 2 bases from V and 2 bases from J, with 19 bases in between. The CDR3 has 16 residues. CDR1 is GTSNPN, CDR2 SVGIG, per germline (reference sequence). The CDR3 sequence is CAWSQRGRGVPYEQYF. DNA for the CDR3: TGTGCCTGGAGTCAAAGAGGCAGGGGGGTTCCCTACGAGCAGTACTTC. The whole variable domain, filled in from reference TRBV30 and TRBJ2-7, reads SQTIHQWPATLVQPVGSPLSLECTVEGTSNPNLYWYRQAAGRGLQLLFYSVGIGQISSEVPQNLSASRPQDRQFILSSKKLLLSDSGFYLCAWSQRGRGVPYEQYFGPGTRLTVT.

The chain uses TRBV6-6 and TRBJ2-5; D might be TRBD2 (5 bases). This CDR3 comprises 15 residues. Between the trimmed V and J ends, which lost 5 bases and 2 bases, there was a span of 15 bases. CDR1 and CDR2 (germline): MNHNY, SVGAGI (reference sequence). The DNA of the CDR3 is TGTGCCAGCAGTCCATCACTAGGAAATCAAGAGACCCAGTACTTC. Amino acids: CASSPSLGNQETQYF.

The chain's CDR3 is CAWSTGGYEQYF. The CDR3 region has the DNA TGTGCCTGGAGTACAGGGGGGTACGAGCAGTACTTC. V gene TRBV30 combines with J gene TRBJ2-7; 8 bases line up with TRBD1. CDR3 size: 12 residues. The V and J ends lost 2 bases and 4 bases, in that order; junction bases with no gene match: 1. CDR1 GTSNPN and CDR2 SVGIG come from the germline V gene (reference sequence).